This T cell receptor beta chain was sequenced during a study of blood T cell repertoires in COVID-19 (dated by TCRdb to 2020 to 2022). About the full investigation: The collaborator samples originated in the United States, Italy and Spain and spanned the acute and convalescent phases of COVID-19. The material from the prospective study consisted of cDNA or gDNA derived from T cells, B-cell-depleted T cells, or PBMCs. The dataset comprised deeply sampled blood TCRbeta repertoires from subjects exposed to, actively infected with, or recovered from COVID-19. The repertoires were made available in a free public database intended to serve as a resource for research on the immune response to SARS-CoV-2. The samples were drawn from the first 160 participants of the ongoing ImmuneRACE study and from 1,254 subjects provided by 6 global collaborators. The sample metadata nearly always contained a de-identified subject ID, COVID-19 status, age in years and sex. HLA class I and class II types, where available, came from metadata supplied by the sample provider rather than from assay-based typing. Here is what the overall study found, with its caveats: How much clinical and demographic metadata was included differed by source and by participant, and the metadata was provided uncurated.

TCRbeta CDR3 regions were amplified from genomic DNA using the immunoSEQ Assay, a bias-controlled multiplex PCR. Regarding the original processing steps: Nucleated cell counts per sample were estimated from amplification of reference gene primers within the assay. To quantify the absolute abundance of each unique TCRbeta CDR3 rearrangement, sequence reads were collapsed and filtered. For each sample, productive Simpson clonality was calculated by taking the square root of Simpson's diversity index across productive rearrangements. This immuneACCESS table, as held by TCRdb, lists in-frame sequences with V and J called but not all clones. Of the missing ones, under half trace to an unresolved V gene in checked studies; the others have no known cause. The DNA gave D and trimming, while V, J and clone size come from that table. A total of 200,000 to 300,000 clones appear in this sample, about 85% of them only once. The top ten constitute 1.5% to 2% of the sample.

Another Seattle source contributed samples from volunteer blood donors who had recovered from COVID-19. Whole blood was collected in K2EDTA tubes by collaborating institutions according to the institutions' own protocols. Collaborator samples were shipped for TCRbeta analysis as frozen whole blood, isolated PBMCs, or DNA extracted from either sample type. Details on this clone: This clone's antigen is unknown. No base-level quality is on record; no much larger clone is a single base apart.

Here V drops 4 bases and J drops 3 bases, and the junction holds 15 bases not matched to any gene. The germline V gene (reference sequence) yields LGHDT for CDR1 and YNNKEL for CDR2. The CDR3 numbers 18 residues from cysteine through phenylalanine. Only the CDR3 region is kept as DNA, spanning 54 bases read in frame from base 1. Material for sequencing was peripheral blood. The chain couples TRBV3-1 (or the pseudogene TRBV3-2) to TRBJ1-3; TRBD1 lines up with 7 middle nucleotides. This sequence originates from a young man who had recovered from COVID-19. CDR3 protein: CASSREVWGTDYGNTIYF. The DNA sequence is TGTGCCAGCAGCCGAGAAGTCTGGGGGACAGATTATGGAAACACCATATATTTT.